This TCR beta chain comes out of a study of T cells after yellow fever vaccination. On the study more broadly: For low cell numbers, libraries were made with SMART-Seq v4 Ultra Low Input. Findings of the study overall: It was the secondary response that reached its peak faster, day 5 versus 15, but it was weaker. Abundant clonotypes from the bulk population could have been carried over as contaminants into FACS-sorted repertoires.

They built TCR cDNA with 5'RACE template switching, a step that put in a universal primer site and UMIs. TCRdb reprocessed the 5' RACE reads via MiXCR and lists one record per CDR3 protein. This sample has 300,000 or so distinct CDR3 sequences, with around 6.8% found just once. Germline loops: CDR1 SNHLY, CDR2 FYNNEI. Trimming left V 1 base short and J 6 bases short, with 12 bases between. CDR3 size: 15 residues. This clonotype has more than one count but fewer than ten. Its antigen is not known. This receptor was taken from a man aged 18 to 30 who received the YFV17D yellow fever vaccine. The material sequenced was PBMCs, taken 35 to 50 days after the first yellow fever vaccination. The V gene is TRBV2, the J gene TRBJ2-2, with no clear D. CDR3 amino acids: CASSEVRAEAGELFF. The CDR3 DNA reads as TGTGCCAGCAGTGAAGTACGGGCCGAGGCCGGGGAGCTGTTTTTT.